Presented here are 16 T cell receptor beta chains from one specimen sequenced in a study of immune cell composition in non-small cell lung cancer. Method: immunoSEQ multiplex PCR; TCRdb's copy keeps in-frame clones and lacks some. The table records 2,500 to 4,000 clones, about 83% of them present only once. What was sequenced was lung tumor tissue. Every receptor here comes from a human donor with non-small cell lung cancer.

The chain combines TRBV7-2 with TRBJ1-2; no clear D gene. Germline CDR1 reads SGHTA; CDR2 reads FQGNSA. V was shortened by 1 base and J by 4 bases, with 7 bases between the two germline ends. The CDR3 spans 13 residues. The CDR3 region is CASSLDRLYGYTF. CDR3 nucleotides: TGTGCCAGCAGCTTAGACCGACTCTATGGCTACACCTTC.

The chain is built from TRBV5-8 and TRBJ2-3; a possible D gene is TRBD2 (5 bases). This CDR3 region has 15 residues. Trimming pared 0 bases from V and 0 bases from J, leaving 8 bases between. Germline CDR1 SGHTS, CDR2 YDEGEE. The CDR3 spells CASSLGSGSTDTQYF. The CDR3 region has the DNA TGTGCCAGCAGCTTGGGGTCGGGGAGCACAGATACGCAGTATTTT.

This chain joins TRBV11-2 and TRBJ2-7; D unresolved. Germline V gives CDR1 SGHAT, CDR2 FQNNGV. Trimming pared 2 bases from V and 4 bases from J, leaving 9 bases between. The CDR3 length is 13 residues. The CDR3 region has the DNA TGTGCCAGCAGCTTATACATAGCATACGAGCAGTACTTC. It translates to CASSLYIAYEQYF.

This clone has only one observation. The CDR3 loop is CASSQDDSGVRNEQFF. DNA of the CDR3: TGCGCCAGCAGCCAAGATGACTCGGGGGTCAGGAATGAGCAGTTCTTC. The rearrangement links TRBV4-1 to TRBJ2-1, with D perhaps matching TRBD2 (6 bases). The CDR3 has 16 residues. Per germline, CDR1 MGHRA and CDR2 YSYEKL. V lost 0 bases, J lost 7 bases, and 16 bases lay in between.

The V call is TRBV19, the J call TRBJ2-1; TRBD2 agrees at 14 bases. The CDR3 spans 16 residues. Germline CDR1 is LNHDA and CDR2 is SQIVND (reference sequence). The junction had 4 bases not matched to a gene; V was cut back by 4 bases and J by 5 bases. This CDR3 is CASSRGTSGRNNEQFF. The CDR3 nucleotides are TGTGCCAGTAGTAGAGGGACTAGCGGGAGAAACAATGAGCAGTTCTTC.

The chain couples TRBV18 to TRBJ1-4; 9 bases are shared with TRBD1. CDR1 is KGHSH and CDR2 is LQKENI in the germline V gene. V gave up 0 bases and J gave up 5 bases; unmatched junction bases: 1. CDR3 size: 15 residues. The CDR3 loop reads CASSPPDRGNEKLFF. In DNA, the CDR3 is TGTGCCAGCTCACCACCGGACAGGGGAAATGAAAAACTGTTTTTT.

The rearrangement links TRBV11-2 to TRBJ1-6, with unresolved D. The CDR3 is 17 amino acids. The germline gives CDR1 SGHAT, CDR2 FQNNGV. V was pared by 0 bases and J by 0 bases, with 9 bases between. CDR3 in DNA: TGTGCCAGCAGCTTAGATCTCGTAGTCTCCTATAATTCACCCCTCCACTTT. This gives the protein CASSLDLVVSYNSPLHF.

The gene calls are TRBV7-2 and TRBJ2-5, with D unresolved. The germline V gene has CDR1 SGHTA and CDR2 FQGNSA. V lost 4 bases and J lost 0, with 9 bases in between. The CDR3 is 14 amino acids. Written as DNA, the CDR3 is TGTGCCAGCAGCTCCTTCAGGTACCAAGAGACCCAGTACTTC. This encodes CASSSFRYQETQYF.

CDR3 residues: CASSLTGNTEAFF. The CDR3 DNA reads TGTGCCAGCAGCTTAACAGGGAACACTGAAGCTTTCTTT. This chain uses TRBV11-2 with TRBJ1-1; possible D gene TRBD1, 5 bases. Trimming took 2 bases from V and 1 from J, leaving 5 bases between them. Germline V gene lookup returns CDR1 SGHAT and CDR2 FQNNGV. The CDR3 contains 13 residues.

The V call is TRBV27, the J call TRBJ2-3; TRBD2 agrees at 12 bases. This CDR3 is built from 15 residues. Germline V lookup: CDR1 MNHEY, CDR2 SMNVEV (reference sequence). J was trimmed by 3 bases and V by 8 bases; bases with no gene match: 6. The CDR3 coding sequence is TGTGCCAGCGGACTAGCGGGATCCGGGACAGATACGCAGTATTTT. Translating it yields CASGLAGSGTDTQYF.

V gene TRBV15 combines with J gene TRBJ2-4, with D perhaps TRBD2 (5 bases). Trimming removed 3 bases at V and 4 bases at J, with 7 bases between. Germline CDR1 LNHNV, CDR2 YYDKDF (reference sequence). The CDR3 spans 13 residues. DNA of the CDR3: TGTGCCACCAGCAGCTGGGAGAAAAACATTCAGTACTTC. Encoded protein: CATSSWEKNIQYF.

The chain uses TRBV5-1 and TRBJ1-1; tentative D call: TRBD1 (5 bases). CDR1 is SGHRS, CDR2 YFSETQ, per germline. V lost 0 bases, J lost 10 bases, and 13 bases lay in between. CDR3 size: 13 residues. The CDR3 sequence is CASSLGGDGGAFF. The CDR3 nucleotides are TGCGCCAGCAGCTTGGGGGGAGACGGGGGAGCTTTCTTT. Together with reference TRBV5-1 and TRBJ1-1, the CDR3 gives the full variable domain: KAGVTQTPRYLIKTRGQQVTLSCSPISGHRSVSWYQQTPGQGLQFLFEYFSETQRNKGNFPGRFSGRQFSNSRSEMNVSTLELGDSALYLCASSLGGDGGAFFGQGTRLTVV.

The chain carries TRBV30 and TRBJ2-2, with 8 bases that match TRBD2. The CDR3 has 15 residues. After removal of 4 bases from V and 0 bases from J, the junction contained 4 bases not matched to a gene. Germline V gene sequence: CDR1 GTSNPN, CDR2 SVGIG (reference sequence). The CDR3 sequence is CAWKSGSANTGELFF. In nucleotides, the CDR3 is TGTGCCTGGAAGAGCGGGAGCGCGAACACCGGGGAGCTGTTTTTT.

The chain recombines TRBV7-6 with TRBJ1-1; 7 bases fit TRBD1. The CDR3 is 13 residues long. V shed 3 bases, J shed 4 bases, and the junction held 2 bases outside the gene matches. In germline, CDR1 is SGHVS, CDR2 FNYEAQ. The CDR3 loop reads CASSLGQSTEAFF. The CDR3 DNA follows: TGTGCCAGCAGCTTGGGACAGAGCACTGAAGCTTTCTTT. The entire variable domain, with the rest obtained from reference TRBV7-6 and TRBJ1-1, is as follows: GAGVSQSPRYKVTKRGQDVALRCDPISGHVSLYWYRQALGQGPEFLTYFNYEAQQDKSGLPNDRFSAERPEGSISTLTIQRTEQRDSAMYRCASSLGQSTEAFFGQGTRLTVV.

This chain joins TRBV19 and TRBJ1-4, with 10 bases identical to TRBD1. The CDR3 spans 15 residues. CDR1 is LNHDA, CDR2 SQIVND, per germline (reference sequence). Trimming cost V 5 bases and J 7 bases; bases outside gene matches: 7. The CDR3 DNA reads TGTGCCAGTAGTGCCCCGGGACAGGGGTTTGAAAAACTGTTTTTT. Translating it yields CASSAPGQGFEKLFF.

V gene TRBV5-1 combines with J gene TRBJ2-2, with D tentatively TRBD1 or TRBD2 (7 bases each). CDR1 and CDR2 from the germline V gene are SGHRS and YFSETQ. The CDR3 is made up of 15 amino acids. V was shortened by 4 bases and J by 4 bases, with 14 bases between the two germline ends. CDR3 residues: CASSLGGGITGELFF. CDR3 nucleotide sequence: TGCGCCAGCAGCCTGGGAGGGGGCATCACCGGGGAGCTGTTTTTT.